This T cell receptor beta chain was recovered during a study of T cell responses to AZD1222 COVID-19 vaccine. The germline gives CDR1 LGHNA, CDR2 YSLEER. Trimming removed 0 bases from V and 4 bases from J, with 7 bases in between. The CDR3 is made up of 13 amino acids. With regard to this clone: Its matching antigen is unknown.

The data were produced by immunoSEQ multiplex PCR, yet TCRdb's version contains in-frame clones alone and is incomplete. Among about 160,000 clones listed, 88% were seen once. The study's findings and limits: Baseline serostatus was positive in only a handful of AZD1222 recipients.

The genes are TRBV4-3 and TRBJ2-7; D is undetermined. The sample here was peripheral blood, taken on day 0 of AZD1222 vaccination. The TCR originated in an adult in good health. The CDR3: CASSQDLEYEQYF. CDR3 in DNA: TGCGCCAGCAGCCAAGATTTAGAGTACGAGCAGTACTTC.